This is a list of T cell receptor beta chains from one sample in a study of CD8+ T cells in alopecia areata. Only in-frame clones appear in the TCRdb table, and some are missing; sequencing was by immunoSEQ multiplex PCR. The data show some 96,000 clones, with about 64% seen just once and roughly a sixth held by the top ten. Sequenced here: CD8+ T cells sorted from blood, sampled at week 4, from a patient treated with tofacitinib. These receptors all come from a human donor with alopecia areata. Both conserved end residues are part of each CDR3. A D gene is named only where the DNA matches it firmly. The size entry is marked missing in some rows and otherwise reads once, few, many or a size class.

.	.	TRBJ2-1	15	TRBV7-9	CASSLPVRSYNEQFF	TGTGCCAGCAGCCTCCCAGTCCGGTCCTACAATGAGCAGTTCTTC
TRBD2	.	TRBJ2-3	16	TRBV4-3	CASSQDNNGGADTQYF	TGCGCCAGCAGCCAAGATAACAACGGGGGGGCAGATACGCAGTATTTT
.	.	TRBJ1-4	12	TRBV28	CAANRDGEKLFF	TGTGCCGCAAACCGGGATGGCGAAAAACTGTTTTTT
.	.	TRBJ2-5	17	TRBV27	CASSLSGAAGAQETQYF	TGTGCCAGCAGTTTGTCTGGGGCGGCGGGGGCCCAAGAGACCCAGTACTTC
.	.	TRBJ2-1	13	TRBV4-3	CASSQDSVNEQFF	TGCGCCAGCAGCCAAGACTCAGTCAATGAGCAGTTCTTC
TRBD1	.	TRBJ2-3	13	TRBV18	CASFPGGTDTQYF	TGTGCCAGCTTTCCAGGGGGAACAGATACGCAGTATTTT
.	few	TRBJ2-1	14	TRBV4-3	CASSLTLGGGEQFF	TGCGCCAGCAGCCTGACTCTGGGGGGTGGGGAGCAGTTCTTC
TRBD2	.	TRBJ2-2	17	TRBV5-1	CASSWLAGGTNTGELFF	TGCGCCAGCAGCTGGCTAGCGGGAGGGACGAACACCGGGGAGCTGTTTTTT
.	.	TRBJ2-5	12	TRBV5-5	CARWRHQETQYF	TGTGCCCGCTGGAGACACCAAGAGACCCAGTACTTC
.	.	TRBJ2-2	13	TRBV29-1	CSVEIRYTGELFF	TGCAGCGTTGAAATCCGGTACACCGGGGAGCTGTTTTTT
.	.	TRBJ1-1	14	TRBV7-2	CASSSGTIINPAFF	TGTGCCAGCAGTTCCGGGACAATCATCAATCCGGCTTTCTTT
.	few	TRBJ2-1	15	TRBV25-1	CASSDRGGYYNEQFF	TGTGCCAGCAGTGATAGGGGGGGCTACTACAATGAGCAGTTCTTC
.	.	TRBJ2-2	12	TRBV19	CASLKDTGELFF	TGTGCCAGTCTTAAGGACACCGGGGAGCTGTTTTTT
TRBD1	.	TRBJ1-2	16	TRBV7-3	CASSPEGRGKLGGYTF	TGTGCCAGCAGCCCCGAGGGCAGGGGGAAGCTAGGTGGCTACACCTTC
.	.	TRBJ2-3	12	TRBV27	CASSRLADTQYF	TGTGCCAGCAGTCGGTTAGCAGATACGCAGTATTTT
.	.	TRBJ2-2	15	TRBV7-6	CASSSIPTNTGELFF	TGTGCCAGCAGTAGTATACCTACGAACACCGGGGAGCTGTTTTTT
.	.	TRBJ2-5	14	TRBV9	CASSSIQGGETQYF	TGTGCCAGCAGCTCCATACAGGGCGGAGAGACCCAGTACTTC
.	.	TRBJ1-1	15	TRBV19	CASSAPETMNTEAFF	TGTGCCAGTAGTGCGCCGGAGACCATGAACACTGAAGCTTTCTTT
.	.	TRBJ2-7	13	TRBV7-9	CASSFPDELVQYF	TGTGCCAGCAGCTTCCCAGACGAGCTGGTTCAGTACTTC
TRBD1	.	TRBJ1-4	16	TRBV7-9	CASSLGDRTTNEKLFF	TGTGCCAGCAGCTTAGGGGACAGAACTACTAATGAAAAACTGTTTTTT
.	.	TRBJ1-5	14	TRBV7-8	CASSLVGGNQPQHF	TGTGCCAGCAGCTTAGTTGGGGGCAATCAGCCCCAGCATTTT
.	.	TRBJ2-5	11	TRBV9	CASSSQAAQYF	TGTGCCAGCAGCTCGCAGGCGGCCCAGTACTTC
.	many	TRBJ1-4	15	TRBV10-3	CASSLSAALGEKLFF	TGTGCCAGCAGTTTATCAGCAGCCCTGGGTGAAAAACTGTTTTTT
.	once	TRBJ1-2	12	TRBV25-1	CASTGPNYGYTF	TGTGCCAGCACGGGACCTAACTATGGCTACACCTTC
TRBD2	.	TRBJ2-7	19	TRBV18	CASSPGGLVPTTILYEQYF	TGTGCCAGCTCACCAGGGGGACTAGTACCTACTACTATCCTCTACGAGCAGTACTTC
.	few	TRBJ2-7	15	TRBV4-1	CASSQYGRSSYEQYF	TGCGCCAGCAGCCAATACGGGCGGAGCTCCTACGAGCAGTACTTC
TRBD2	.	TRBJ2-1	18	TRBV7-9	CASSLALASGARYNEQFF	TGTGCCAGCAGCTTAGCTTTGGCTAGCGGGGCGAGGTACAATGAGCAGTTCTTC
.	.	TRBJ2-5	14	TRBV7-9	CASSFLSGQETQYF	TGTGCCAGCAGCTTTCTAAGCGGGCAAGAGACCCAGTACTTC
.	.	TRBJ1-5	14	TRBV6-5	CASSYRGVGQPQHF	TGTGCCAGCAGTTACCGGGGGGTCGGTCAGCCCCAGCATTTT
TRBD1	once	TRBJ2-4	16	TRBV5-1	CASSEGQGAREDIQYF	TGCGCCAGCAGCGAGGGACAGGGGGCGCGTGAGGACATTCAGTACTTC
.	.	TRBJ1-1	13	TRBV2	CASSRTVNTEAFF	TGTGCCAGCAGCAGGACAGTGAACACTGAAGCTTTCTTT
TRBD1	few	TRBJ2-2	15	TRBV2	CASSEWTGDTGELFF	TGTGCCAGCAGTGAATGGACAGGGGACACCGGGGAGCTGTTTTTT
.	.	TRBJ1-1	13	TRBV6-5	CASSYSPQVEAFF	TGTGCCAGCAGTTACTCGCCACAGGTTGAAGCTTTCTTT
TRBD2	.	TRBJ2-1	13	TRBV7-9	CASSTTSNNEQFF	TGTGCCAGCAGCACGACTAGCAACAATGAGCAGTTCTTC
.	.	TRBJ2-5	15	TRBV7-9	CASSSDTTNLETQYF	TGTGCCAGCAGCTCCGATACAACAAACTTAGAGACCCAGTACTTC
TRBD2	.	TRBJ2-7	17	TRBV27	CASSLRGLAEVSYEQYF	TGTGCCAGCAGTTTAAGGGGTCTAGCGGAAGTTTCCTACGAGCAGTACTTC
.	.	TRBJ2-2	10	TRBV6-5	CASSNGELFF	TGTGCCAGCAGTAACGGGGAGCTGTTTTTT
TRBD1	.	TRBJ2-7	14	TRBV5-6	CASSYPGQGDEQYF	TGTGCCAGCAGCTACCCGGGACAGGGGGACGAGCAGTACTTC
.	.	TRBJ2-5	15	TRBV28	CASSFEEGGGETQYF	TGTGCCAGCAGTTTCGAGGAGGGCGGTGGGGAGACCCAGTACTTC
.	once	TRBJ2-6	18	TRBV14	CASSQDFWEDSGANVLTF	TGTGCCAGCAGCCAAGATTTCTGGGAAGACTCTGGGGCCAACGTCCTGACTTTC
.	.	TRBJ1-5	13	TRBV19	CASSPPTGQPQHF	TGTGCCAGTAGTCCTCCAACAGGACAGCCCCAGCATTTT
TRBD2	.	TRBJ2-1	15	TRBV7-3	CASSLLAGGHNEQFF	TGTGCCAGCAGCTTACTAGCGGGGGGGCACAATGAGCAGTTCTTC
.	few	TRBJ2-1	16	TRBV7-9	CASSLAFETLINEQFF	TGTGCCAGCAGCTTAGCTTTCGAGACACTTATAAATGAGCAGTTCTTC
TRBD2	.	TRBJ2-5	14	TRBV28	CASSLLSGGETQYF	TGTGCCAGCAGTTTATTGTCGGGAGGGGAGACCCAGTACTTC
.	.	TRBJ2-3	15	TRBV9	CASSVALGGTDTQYF	TGTGCCAGCAGCGTAGCACTGGGGGGCACAGATACGCAGTATTTT